This T cell receptor (beta chain) was recovered during a study of radiation and T cells in renal cell carcinoma. As to time point: blood 4 weeks post-SBRT, at nephrectomy. Documented treatment: 15 Gy SBRT to primary tumor, nephrectomy 4 weeks later. The tumor was a clear cell renal cell carcinoma. Generated by immunoSEQ multiplex PCR, the TCRdb table keeps only in-frame clones and is missing some. This table has around 180,000 clones, about 88% appearing once. V dropped 4 bases and J dropped 7; count of bases not matched to a gene: 2. CDR1 is KGHSH, CDR2 LQKENI, per germline. The length of the CDR3 is 14 residues.

This chain uses TRBV18 with TRBJ2-1; TRBD2 matches at 12 bases. Source: blood, taken from a patient whose treatment included radiotherapy and nephrectomy. This clonotype was sampled from a woman in her forties or fifties with renal cell carcinoma. The CDR3 bases are TGTGCCAGCTCACGACTAGCGGGGGAGAATGAGCAGTTCTTC. Protein sequence: CASSRLAGENEQFF.